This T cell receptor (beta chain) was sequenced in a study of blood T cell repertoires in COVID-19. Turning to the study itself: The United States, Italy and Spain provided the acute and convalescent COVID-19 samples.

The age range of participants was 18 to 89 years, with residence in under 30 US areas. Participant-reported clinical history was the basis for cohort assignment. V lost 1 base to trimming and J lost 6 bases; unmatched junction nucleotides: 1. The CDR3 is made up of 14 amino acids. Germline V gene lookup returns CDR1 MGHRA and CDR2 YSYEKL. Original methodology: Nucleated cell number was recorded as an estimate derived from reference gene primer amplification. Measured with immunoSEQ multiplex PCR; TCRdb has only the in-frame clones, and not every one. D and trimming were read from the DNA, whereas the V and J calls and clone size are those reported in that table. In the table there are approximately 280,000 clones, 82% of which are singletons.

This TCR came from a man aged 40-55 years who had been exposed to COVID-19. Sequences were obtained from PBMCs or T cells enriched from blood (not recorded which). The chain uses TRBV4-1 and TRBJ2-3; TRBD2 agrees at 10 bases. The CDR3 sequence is CASSQGGLADTQYF. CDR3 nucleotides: TGCGCCAGCAGCCAAGGGGGACTAGCGGATACGCAGTATTTT.